Listed here are 4 T cell receptor beta chains from one sample, sequenced in a study of CD4 T cells in relation to SARS-CoV-2 and coronaviruses. The unexposed donors gave CD4+ T cells in about 2011-2018, prior to COVID-19. After about 11 days of culture, CD4+ T cells were isolated. These receptors' antigens are unknown. Repertoires were generated with immunoSEQ multiplex PCR, while TCRdb's copy carries only in-frame clones and drops some. Among more than 15,000 clones listed, around 80% were seen once. What was sequenced was CD4+ T cells from PBMCs, cultured in vitro. Receptor source: a human donor in good health.

The chain employs TRBV27 and TRBJ1-1, with D possibly TRBD1 on 6 matching bases. Per germline, CDR1 MNHEY and CDR2 SMNVEV (reference sequence). The CDR3 extends over 15 amino acids. V lost 4 bases and J lost 1, with 13 bases in between. The CDR3 sequence is CASSSDRSPNTEAFF. The CDR3 DNA is TGTGCCAGCAGTTCAGACAGGTCTCCGAACACTGAAGCTTTCTTT.

J is TRBJ1-1 and V is TRBV6-5, with D possibly matching TRBD1 (6 bases). CDR3 size: 13 residues. Per germline, CDR1 MNHEY and CDR2 SVGAGI. Trimming took off 6 bases at V and 11 bases at J, with 19 bases between the two ends. CDR3 sequence reads: CASSAGGAFGAFF. The CDR3 region has the DNA TGTGCCAGCAGCGCGGGGGGGGCCTTTGGGGCTTTCTTT.

The CDR3 here is CASSSILAGVFNEQFF. For the CDR3, the DNA is TGTGCCAGCAGTTCCATTCTAGCGGGAGTTTTTAATGAGCAGTTCTTC. The chain uses TRBV6-2 or TRBV6-3 and TRBJ2-1; 10 positions match TRBD2. Germline V gene lookup returns CDR1 MNHEY and CDR2 SVGEGT. Trimming at V came to 4 bases and at J to 7 bases, leaving 10 bases not matched to a gene. The CDR3 consists of 16 residues.

This chain connects TRBV18 to TRBJ2-2, with D possibly being TRBD2 (6 bases). Trimming stripped 3 bases from V and 4 bases from J, with 12 bases between. The CDR3 covers 15 residues. Germline V gene sequence: CDR1 KGHSH, CDR2 LQKENI. The CDR3, as DNA: TGTGCCAGCTCACCCTGGGAGGAAACCACCGGGGAGCTGTTTTTT. As protein: CASSPWEETTGELFF.